This record concerns one TCR beta chain sequence. This CDR3 has 14 amino acids. V lost 3 bases and J 4 bases, leaving 10 bases between the germline ends. CDR1 and CDR2 from the germline V gene are SGHDN and FVKESK. The sample belongs to a study of OX40 agonist ivuxolimab in advanced cancers. Generated by immunoSEQ multiplex PCR, the TCRdb table keeps only in-frame clones and is missing some. The repertoire holds tens of thousands of clones, 85% to 90% seen once, with about 5.4% in the top ten. Here the sequenced sample was CD4+ or CD8+ T cells sorted from blood, taken in a trial of the OX40 agonist ivuxolimab. The sequence was obtained from an adult with an advanced solid tumor such as melanoma, head and neck, liver or kidney cancer. This chain joins TRBV14 and TRBJ1-3; weak D call: TRBD1 (5 bases). CDR3 protein: CASSQRTPGNTIYF. In DNA, the CDR3 is TGTGCCAGCAGCCAGAGGACACCAGGAAACACCATATATTTT. The complete variable domain, with remaining parts taken from reference TRBV14 and TRBJ1-3, reads EAGVTQFPSHSVIEKGQTVTLRCDPISGHDNLYWYRRVMGKEIKFLLHFVKESKQDESGMPNNRFLAERTGGTYSTLKVQPAELEDSGVYFCASSQRTPGNTIYFGEGSWLTVV.